Listed below are T cell receptor beta chains from one sample, sequenced in a study of OX40 agonist ivuxolimab in advanced cancers. Data came from immunoSEQ multiplex PCR; TCRdb stores just in-frame clones and leaves some out. The sample contains some 64,000 clones, approximately 89% of which appear only once. The material sequenced was CD4+ or CD8+ T cells sorted from blood, taken in a trial of the OX40 agonist ivuxolimab. Receptors originate from an adult with an advanced solid tumor such as melanoma, head and neck, liver or kidney cancer. Both conserved end residues are part of each CDR3. A clone size is listed for some rows: how often the clone was seen (once, few, many), or a class if it is expanded.

v_call	clone_size	j_call	cdr3_aa
TRBV6-5	.	TRBJ2-2	CASSYSSSGELFF
TRBV11-2	.	TRBJ2-1	CASSLGGASNEQFF
TRBV6-4	.	TRBJ1-1	CASSDSLGGTEAFF
TRBV6-1	.	TRBJ1-2	CASSDHRDSYLYGYTF
TRBV20-1	.	TRBJ2-7	CSAHYEQYF
TRBV5-1	.	TRBJ1-1	CASSFRAMNTEAFF
TRBV6-4	.	TRBJ2-2	CASTFLGGSGELFF
TRBV6-5	.	TRBJ1-1	CASSDRGNTEAFF
TRBV20-1	.	TRBJ2-3	CSAHVTDTQYF
TRBV6-1	.	TRBJ2-7	CASSGGTGGFDEQYF
TRBV19	.	TRBJ2-3	CASSLRGGGADTQYF
TRBV11-2	.	TRBJ1-2	CASSLDVGTGEGGYTF
TRBV5-6	.	TRBJ1-1	CASSRDQNTEAFF
TRBV29-1	.	TRBJ2-5	CSVVWRGALQETQYF
TRBV19	.	TRBJ2-7	CASSIGSTYYEQYF
TRBV7-2	.	TRBJ2-7	CASSLPGQGYGEQYF
TRBV10-3	.	TRBJ2-1	CAINSQGYNEQFF
TRBV19	.	TRBJ2-7	CATSDRIRSYEQYF
TRBV6-1	.	TRBJ2-3	CASQREGPSTDTQYF
TRBV9	.	TRBJ2-1	CASQTMPGPGGEQFF
TRBV28	.	TRBJ1-5	CASSPGWGNQPQHF
TRBV15	.	TRBJ1-3	CATSRGTGVSSGNTIYF
TRBV4-2	.	TRBJ2-2	CASSQDGTSGGTGELFF
TRBV14	.	TRBJ2-1	CASSQATGGGEQFF
TRBV5-8	.	TRBJ2-7	CASSSSDSYEQYF
TRBV5-4	.	TRBJ1-3	CASSQRYGAGNTIYF
TRBV11-2	.	TRBJ1-6	CASSLGDRVNSPLHF
TRBV10-3	.	TRBJ2-2	CAISESGGRNTGELFF
TRBV5-6	.	TRBJ2-1	CASSLGGGTYNEQFF
TRBV30	once	TRBJ1-1	CAWSVMNTEAFF
TRBV19	once	TRBJ1-5	CASSIDPEELGNQPQHF
TRBV27	few	TRBJ1-5	CASSTGINQPQHF
TRBV7-9	once	TRBJ2-5	CASSSPRVHQETQYF
TRBV18	.	TRBJ2-3	CASSPPTLDTQYF
TRBV7-9	.	TRBJ1-5	CASSSELQGWQPQHF
TRBV2	.	TRBJ2-3	CASSEARVAGSTDTQYF
TRBV20-1	many	TRBJ1-1	CSASRDSEAFF
TRBV2	.	TRBJ2-3	CASSEALAGGTDTQYF
TRBV2	many	TRBJ2-5	CASLDYSGSPQETQYF
TRBV6-1	.	TRBJ1-1	CASSSSGESTEAFF